The clone carrying this T cell receptor beta chain was observed at least ten times. Its cognate antigen is unknown. The source of the sample is a study of CD8 T cells in ankylosing spondylitis. General study findings and limits: Blood of patients with ankylosing spondylitis appeared to be characterized by a TCR beta motif of several highly homologous variants. Reports say disease-linked clones showed up significantly more in matched ankylosing spondylitis synovial fluid. Disease-linked clones proved CD8+ and comparatively uncommon in peripheral blood.

The CDR3 covers 15 residues. The junction had 8 bases not matched to a gene; V was cut back by 7 bases and J by 7 bases. 5'-RACE, quantitative and with molecular barcodes, yielded the TCR beta libraries. Each CDR3 protein gets one entry after TCRdb re-called the 5' RACE reads with MiXCR. The sample yields fewer than 400,000 distinct CDR3 sequences, around 15% seen once. The chain joins TRBV12-3 or TRBV12-4 to TRBJ2-1; TRBD2 agrees at 12 bases. Sequenced input: blood, either unsorted or a sorted T cell fraction (not recorded which). The sequence was collected from a male donor with ankylosing spondylitis or in good health (not recorded which). This CDR3 is CASTPSGRAGNEQFF. The DNA of the CDR3 is TGTGCCAGCACCCCTAGCGGGAGGGCCGGAAATGAGCAGTTCTTC.